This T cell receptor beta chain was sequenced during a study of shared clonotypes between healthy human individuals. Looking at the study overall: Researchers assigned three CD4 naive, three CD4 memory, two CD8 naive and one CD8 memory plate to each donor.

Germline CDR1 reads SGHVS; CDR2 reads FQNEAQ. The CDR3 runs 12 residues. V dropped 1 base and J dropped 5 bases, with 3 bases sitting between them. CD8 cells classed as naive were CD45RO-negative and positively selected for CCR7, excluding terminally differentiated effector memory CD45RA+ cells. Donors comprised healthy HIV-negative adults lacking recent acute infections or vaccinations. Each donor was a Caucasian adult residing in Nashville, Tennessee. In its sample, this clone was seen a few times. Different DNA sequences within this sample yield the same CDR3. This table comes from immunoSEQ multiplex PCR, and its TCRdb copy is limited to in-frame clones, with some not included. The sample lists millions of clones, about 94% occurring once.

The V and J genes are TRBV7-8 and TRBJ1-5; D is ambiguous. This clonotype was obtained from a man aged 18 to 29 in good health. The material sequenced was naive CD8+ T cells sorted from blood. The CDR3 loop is CASSLGDQPQHF. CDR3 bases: TGTGCCAGCAGCTTAGGGGATCAGCCCCAGCATTTT.